This TCR beta chain stems from a study of shared clonotypes between healthy human individuals. CDR1 is SGHDT and CDR2 is YYEEEE in the germline V gene. The CDR3 runs to 14 residues. The data were produced by immunoSEQ multiplex PCR, yet TCRdb's version contains in-frame clones alone and is incomplete. The table lists around 2,100,000 clones, about 95% of them singletons. The naive CD8 fraction comprised CD45RO-negative cells positively selected for CCR7 and excluded terminally differentiated effector memory CD45RA+ cells. The sequenced material came from naive CD8+ T cells sorted from blood. The receptor was derived from a man younger than 30 in good health. The chain uses TRBV5-6 and TRBJ2-5, with 7 bases matching TRBD2. The J call may be in error: the DNA end matches TRBJ2-7 better. The CDR3 spells CASSSGGSSYEQYF. In nucleotides, the CDR3 is TGTGCCAGCAGCTCGGGCGGGAGCTCCTACGAGCAGTACTTC.